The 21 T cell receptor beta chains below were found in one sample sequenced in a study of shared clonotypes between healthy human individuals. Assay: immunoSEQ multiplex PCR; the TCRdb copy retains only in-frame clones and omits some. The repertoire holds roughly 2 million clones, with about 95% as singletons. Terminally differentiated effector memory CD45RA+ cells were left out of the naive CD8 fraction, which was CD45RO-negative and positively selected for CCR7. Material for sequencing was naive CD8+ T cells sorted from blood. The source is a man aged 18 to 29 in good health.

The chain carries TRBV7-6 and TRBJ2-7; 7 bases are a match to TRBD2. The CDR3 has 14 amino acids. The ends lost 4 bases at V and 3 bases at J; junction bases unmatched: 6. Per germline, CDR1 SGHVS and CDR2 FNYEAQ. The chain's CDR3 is CASSSGGSYYEQYF. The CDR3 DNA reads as TGTGCCAGCAGCTCTGGCGGGAGTTACTACGAGCAGTACTTC. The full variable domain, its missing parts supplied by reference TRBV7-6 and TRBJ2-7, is GAGVSQSPRYKVTKRGQDVALRCDPISGHVSLYWYRQALGQGPEFLTYFNYEAQQDKSGLPNDRFSAERPEGSISTLTIQRTEQRDSAMYRCASSSGGSYYEQYFGPGTRLTVT.

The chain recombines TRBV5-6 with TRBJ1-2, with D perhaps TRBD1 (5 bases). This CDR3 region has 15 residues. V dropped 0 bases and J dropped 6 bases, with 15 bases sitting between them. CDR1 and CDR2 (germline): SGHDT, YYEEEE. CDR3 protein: CASSLAGSRVDGYTF. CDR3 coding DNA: TGTGCCAGCAGCTTGGCCGGGAGCAGGGTGGATGGCTACACCTTC.

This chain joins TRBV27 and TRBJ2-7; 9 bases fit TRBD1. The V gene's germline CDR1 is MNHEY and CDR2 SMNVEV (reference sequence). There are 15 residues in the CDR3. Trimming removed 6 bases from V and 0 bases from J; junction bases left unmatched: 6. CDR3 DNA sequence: TGTGCCAGCAGCTATACAGGGGGCGCCTCCTACGAGCAGTACTTC. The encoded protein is CASSYTGGASYEQYF.

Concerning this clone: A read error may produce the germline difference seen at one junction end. CDR3 amino acids: CASSQVGLGGAVF. CDR3 sequence (DNA): TGCGCCAGCAGCCAAGTGGGACTGGGGGGAGCTGTTTTT. This chain links TRBV4-1 with TRBJ2-2, with a weak D call TRBD2 (6 bases). Per germline, CDR1 MGHRA and CDR2 YSYEKL. This CDR3 comprises 13 residues.

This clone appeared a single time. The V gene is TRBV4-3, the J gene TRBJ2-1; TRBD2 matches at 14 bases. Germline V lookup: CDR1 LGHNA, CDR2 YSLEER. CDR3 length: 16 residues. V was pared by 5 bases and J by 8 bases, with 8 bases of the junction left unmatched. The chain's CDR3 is CASSSWGLAGEHEQFF. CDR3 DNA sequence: TGCGCCAGCAGCTCTTGGGGACTAGCGGGAGAACATGAGCAGTTCTTC.

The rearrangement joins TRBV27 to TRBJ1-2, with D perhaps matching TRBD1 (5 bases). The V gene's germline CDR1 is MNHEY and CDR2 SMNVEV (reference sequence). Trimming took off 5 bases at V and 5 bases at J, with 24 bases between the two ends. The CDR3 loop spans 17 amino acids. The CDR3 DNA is TGTGCCAGCAGTCCTACAATGGGGACCCTCGGGAGTTATGGCTACACCTTC. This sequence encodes CASSPTMGTLGSYGYTF.

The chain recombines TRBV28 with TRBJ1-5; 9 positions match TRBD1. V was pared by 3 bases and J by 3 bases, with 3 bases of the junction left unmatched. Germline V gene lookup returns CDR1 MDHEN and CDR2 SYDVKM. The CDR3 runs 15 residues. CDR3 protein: CASSLGQGNNQPQHF. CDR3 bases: TGTGCCAGCAGTTTGGGACAGGGCAACAATCAGCCCCAGCATTTT.

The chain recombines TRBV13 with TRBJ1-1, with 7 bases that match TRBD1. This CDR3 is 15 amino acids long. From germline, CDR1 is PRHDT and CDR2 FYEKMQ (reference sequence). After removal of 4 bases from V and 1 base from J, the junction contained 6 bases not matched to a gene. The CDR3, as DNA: TGTGCCAGCAGCTCGGCTCGACAGGGGAACACTGAAGCTTTCTTT. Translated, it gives CASSSARQGNTEAFF. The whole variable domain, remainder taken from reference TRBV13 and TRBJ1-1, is AAGVIQSPRHLIKEKRETATLKCYPIPRHDTVYWYQQGPGQDPQFLISFYEKMQSDKGSIPDRFSAQQFSDYHSELNMSSLELGDSALYFCASSSARQGNTEAFFGQGTRLTVV.

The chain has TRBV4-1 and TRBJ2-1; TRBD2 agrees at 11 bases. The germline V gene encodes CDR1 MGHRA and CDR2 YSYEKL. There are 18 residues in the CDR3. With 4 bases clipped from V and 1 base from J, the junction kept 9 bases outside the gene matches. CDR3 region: CASSPPGLAGVSYNEQFF. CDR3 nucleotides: TGCGCCAGCAGCCCCCCCGGACTAGCGGGCGTATCCTACAATGAGCAGTTCTTC.

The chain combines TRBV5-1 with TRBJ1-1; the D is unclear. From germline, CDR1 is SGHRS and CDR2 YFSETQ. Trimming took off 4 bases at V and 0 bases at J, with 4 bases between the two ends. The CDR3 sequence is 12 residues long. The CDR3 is CASSELNTEAFF. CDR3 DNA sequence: TGCGCCAGCAGCGAATTGAACACTGAAGCTTTCTTT.

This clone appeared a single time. This CDR3 is CASSLEWAGATNTGELFF. As DNA, the CDR3 is TGTGCCAGCAGCTTAGAATGGGCGGGGGCCACCAACACCGGGGAGCTGTTTTTT. The chain is built from TRBV7-9 and TRBJ2-2, with D possibly matching TRBD2 (7 bases). The V end was cut by 1 base, the J end by 2 bases, with 17 bases between. The CDR3 is made up of 18 amino acids. The germline gives CDR1 SEHNR, CDR2 FQNEAQ (reference sequence).

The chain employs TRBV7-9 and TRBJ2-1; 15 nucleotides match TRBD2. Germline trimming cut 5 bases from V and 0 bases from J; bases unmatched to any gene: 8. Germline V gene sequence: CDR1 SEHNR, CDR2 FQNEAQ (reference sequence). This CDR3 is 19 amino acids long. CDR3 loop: CASSPGLAGGFSSYNEQFF. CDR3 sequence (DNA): TGTGCCAGCAGCCCCGGACTAGCGGGAGGGTTTAGCTCCTACAATGAGCAGTTCTTC.

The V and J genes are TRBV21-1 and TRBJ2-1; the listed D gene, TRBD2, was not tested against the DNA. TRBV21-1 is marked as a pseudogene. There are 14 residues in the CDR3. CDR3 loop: CAREGLGTHNEQFF. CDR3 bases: TGTGCCAGGGAGGGACTAGGCACACACAATGAGCAGTTCTTC.

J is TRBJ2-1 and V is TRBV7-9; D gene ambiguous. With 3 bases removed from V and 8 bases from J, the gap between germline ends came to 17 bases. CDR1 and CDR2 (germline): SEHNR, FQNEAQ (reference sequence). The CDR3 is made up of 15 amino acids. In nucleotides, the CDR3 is TGTGCCAGCAGCTTTAGTTCGGACCTCAGCGATGAGCAGTTCTTC. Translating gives CASSFSSDLSDEQFF. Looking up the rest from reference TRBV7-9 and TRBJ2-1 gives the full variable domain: DTGVSQNPRHKITKRGQNVTFRCDPISEHNRLYWYRQTLGQGPEFLTYFQNEAQLEKSRLLSDRFSAERPKGSFSTLEIQRTEQGDSAMYLCASSFSSDLSDEQFFGPGTRLTVL.

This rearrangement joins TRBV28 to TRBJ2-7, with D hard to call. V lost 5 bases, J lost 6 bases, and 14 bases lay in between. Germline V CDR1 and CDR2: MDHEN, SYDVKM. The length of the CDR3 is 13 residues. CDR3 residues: CASSPSPVSEQYF. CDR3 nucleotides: TGTGCCAGCAGTCCCTCGCCCGTGTCCGAGCAGTACTTC.

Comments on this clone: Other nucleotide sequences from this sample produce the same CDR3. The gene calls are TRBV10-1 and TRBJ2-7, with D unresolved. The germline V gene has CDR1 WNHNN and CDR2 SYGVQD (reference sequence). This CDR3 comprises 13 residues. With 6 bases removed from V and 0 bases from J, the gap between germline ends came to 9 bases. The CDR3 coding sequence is TGCGCCAGCAGCCCCGGGCCCTCCTACGAGCAGTACTTC. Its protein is CASSPGPSYEQYF.

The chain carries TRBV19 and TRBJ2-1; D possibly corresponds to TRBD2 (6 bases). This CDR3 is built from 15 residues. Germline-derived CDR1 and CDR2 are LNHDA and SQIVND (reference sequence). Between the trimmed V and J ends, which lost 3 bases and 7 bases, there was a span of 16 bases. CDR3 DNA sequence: TGTGCCAGTAGTATTGTTCGGGTTGCGGGGAATGAGCAGTTCTTC. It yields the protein CASSIVRVAGNEQFF.

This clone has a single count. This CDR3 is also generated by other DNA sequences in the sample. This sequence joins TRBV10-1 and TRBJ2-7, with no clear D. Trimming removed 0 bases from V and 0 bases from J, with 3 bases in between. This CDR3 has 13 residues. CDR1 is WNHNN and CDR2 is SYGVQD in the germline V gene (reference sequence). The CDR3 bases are TGCGCCAGCAGTGAGTCGCCCTCCTACGAGCAGTACTTC. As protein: CASSESPSYEQYF.

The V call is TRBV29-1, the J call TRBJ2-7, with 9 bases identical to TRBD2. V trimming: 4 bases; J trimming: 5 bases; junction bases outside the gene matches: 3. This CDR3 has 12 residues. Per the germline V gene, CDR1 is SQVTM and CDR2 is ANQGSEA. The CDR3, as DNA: TGCAGCGTTGGACTAGCGGCGGACGAGCAGTACTTC. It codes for CSVGLAADEQYF.

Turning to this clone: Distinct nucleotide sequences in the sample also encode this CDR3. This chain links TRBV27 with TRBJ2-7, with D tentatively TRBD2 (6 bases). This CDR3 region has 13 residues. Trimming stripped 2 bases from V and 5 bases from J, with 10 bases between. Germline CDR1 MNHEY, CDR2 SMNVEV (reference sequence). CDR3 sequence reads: CASSLGGSHEQYF. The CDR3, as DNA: TGTGCCAGCAGTTTAGGGGGGTCTCACGAGCAGTACTTC.

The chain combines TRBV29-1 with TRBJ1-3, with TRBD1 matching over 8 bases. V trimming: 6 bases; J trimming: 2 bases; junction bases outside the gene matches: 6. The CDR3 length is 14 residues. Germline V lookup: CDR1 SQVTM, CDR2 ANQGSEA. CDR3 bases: TGCAGCGTCCTGGGACAGGCTGCTGGAAACACCATATATTTT. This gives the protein CSVLGQAAGNTIYF.